This T cell receptor beta chain was obtained from a study of CD8 T cells in ankylosing spondylitis. General study findings and limits: Several of the motif variants were reported before in synovial fluid and blood from reactive arthritis. Ankylosing spondylitis blood seemed to carry a telltale TCR beta motif made of fewer than ten highly homologous variants. Disease-linked clones bore a CD8+ phenotype and were relatively rare in peripheral blood.

At least ten counts were recorded for this clonotype. Antigen: not known. In TCRdb, the 5' RACE reads were re-called with MiXCR into one record per CDR3 protein. The table lists about 280,000 distinct CDR3 sequences, about 20% of them singletons. J was trimmed by 9 bases and V by 4 bases; bases with no gene match: 10. This CDR3 comprises 14 residues. Germline lookup yields CDR1 SGHRS and CDR2 YFSETQ. Sequences were obtained from blood, either unsorted or a sorted T cell fraction (not recorded which). The chain uses TRBV5-1 and TRBJ2-1; 7 bases line up with TRBD1. The clonotype originates from a male donor with ankylosing spondylitis or in good health (not recorded which). CDR3 region: CASSLGQPRGEQFF. For the CDR3, the DNA is TGCGCCAGCAGCCTGGGACAGCCTCGTGGTGAGCAGTTCTTC. Based on the CDR3 plus reference TRBV5-1 and TRBJ2-1, the full variable domain is KAGVTQTPRYLIKTRGQQVTLSCSPISGHRSVSWYQQTPGQGLQFLFEYFSETQRNKGNFPGRFSGRQFSNSRSEMNVSTLELGDSALYLCASSLGQPRGEQFFGPGTRLTVL.